The rows below give T cell receptor beta chains drawn from one sample of a study of PD-L1 blockade in urothelial cancer. Profiled with immunoSEQ multiplex PCR; TCRdb holds only in-frame clones, not every one. The sample has 70,000 to 80,000 clones, 85% seen once. The material sequenced was PBMCs, taken around atezolizumab (anti-PD-L1) treatment. The receptors shown here come from a man aged 35 to 55 with urothelial cancer. Both conserved end residues are part of each CDR3. D genes are given only for firm matches. Size is omitted from some rows. Given values are once, few, many or a class for expanded clones.

NA	TRBJ2-3	NA	TRBV5-1	TGCGCCAGCAGCTATCCCCAACACACAGATACGCAGTATTTT	CASSYPQHTDTQYF
NA	TRBJ2-7	TRBD2	TRBV7-9	TGTGCCAGCAGCGACGGGAGGGCCTCCTCCTACGAGCAGTACTTC	CASSDGRASSYEQYF
NA	TRBJ2-2	NA	TRBV7-2	TGTGCCAGCAGTAATAGCGGTCGGACCGGGGAGCTGTTTTTT	CASSNSGRTGELFF
NA	TRBJ1-5	NA	TRBV19	TGTGCCAGTAGGCCCGGACGACAGGCATCCGCTTTGGGCAATCAGCCCCAGCATTTT	CASRPGRQASALGNQPQHF
few	TRBJ2-2	TRBD1	TRBV5-1	TGCGCCAGCAGCGACAGGGGGGCGGTAACCGGGGAGCTGTTTTTT	CASSDRGAVTGELFF
NA	TRBJ2-7	NA	TRBV29-1	TGCAGCGCCACCCCAATCGTCGGGTACGAGCAGTACTTC	CSATPIVGYEQYF
NA	TRBJ2-7	NA	TRBV5-4	TGTGCCAGCAGCTTGGAAATTTTTGCCGGGACCTACGAGCAGTACTTC	CASSLEIFAGTYEQYF
few	TRBJ1-1	NA	TRBV20-1	TGCGGGGGCTATGAAGCTTTCTTT	CGGYEAFF
NA	TRBJ2-3	NA	TRBV9	TGTGCCAGCAGCGGTGGCCACACAGATACGCAGTATTTT	CASSGGHTDTQYF
NA	TRBJ2-1	TRBD2	TRBV30	TGTGCCTGGATTAGGGGCGGGAGCGGGGGGTCCTACAATGAGCAGTTCTTC	CAWIRGGSGGSYNEQFF
NA	TRBJ2-1	TRBD2	TRBV4-2	TGTGCCAGCAGCCAAAGTTTCGGTAGCGGGAGCGTCTACAATGAGCAGTTCTTC	CASSQSFGSGSVYNEQFF
few	TRBJ1-2	NA	TRBV19	TGTGCCAGTAATAAAGGGACATCAAACTATGGCTACACCTTC	CASNKGTSNYGYTF
NA	TRBJ2-1	TRBD2	TRBV5-4	TGTGCCAGCAGCCCCCCTAGCGGGTCCTACAATGAGCAGTTCTTC	CASSPPSGSYNEQFF
NA	TRBJ2-1	TRBD2	TRBV28	TGTGCCAGCAGTCCCCCGTCTAGCGGAACATTCAATGAGCAGTTCTTC	CASSPPSSGTFNEQFF
NA	TRBJ1-1	NA	TRBV18	TGTGCCAGCTCACCTTTTCAGGACACTGAAGCTTTCTTT	CASSPFQDTEAFF
once	TRBJ2-1	NA	TRBV9	TGTGCCAGCAGCCCCGGTACTGGCGGGCGTGAGCAGTTCTTC	CASSPGTGGREQFF
NA	TRBJ1-4	TRBD1	TRBV18	TGTGCCAGCTCCCGGGGAATGGGACAGGGAAACGAAAAACTGTTTTTT	CASSRGMGQGNEKLFF
NA	TRBJ1-1	NA	TRBV6-6	TGTGCCAGCAGTCCTCGGACGGGGATAATGAACACTGAAGCTTTCTTT	CASSPRTGIMNTEAFF
NA	TRBJ2-7	NA	TRBV19	TGTGCCAGTAGTTCACCGGCCAGGTCCTACGAGCAGTACTTC	CASSSPARSYEQYF
NA	TRBJ1-1	NA	TRBV19	TGTGCCAGTAGTATAGCTGGGCCTGAAGCTTTCTTT	CASSIAGPEAFF
NA	TRBJ2-4	NA	TRBV14	TGTGCCAGCAGCCAAGTAGGAGGGAATGACATTCAGTACTTC	CASSQVGGNDIQYF
NA	TRBJ2-4	TRBD2	TRBV5-1	TGCGCCAGCAGCTTGGCTAGCGGGAGGGTCAAAAACATTCAGTACTTC	CASSLASGRVKNIQYF
once	TRBJ1-2	NA	TRBV4-2	TGTGCCAGCAGCCGCCAAGGGGCCCTAACTAACTATGGCTACACCTTC	CASSRQGALTNYGYTF
NA	TRBJ1-1	NA	TRBV9	TGTGCCAGCAGCGTACTTTTTCGGGTGAACACTGAAGCTTTCTTT	CASSVLFRVNTEAFF
many	TRBJ2-4	NA	TRBV9	TGTGCCAGCAGCCCCCCGGGGTCTAGCGCTAAGTACTTC	CASSPPGSSAKYF
NA	TRBJ1-2	TRBD1	TRBV19	TGTGCCAGGGACAGGTTTTGGGGTCCAGACTATGGCTACACCTTC	CARDRFWGPDYGYTF
NA	TRBJ2-7	NA	TRBV6-1	TGTGCCAGCAGCCGGGAAGCGCACGAGCAGTACTTC	CASSREAHEQYF
NA	TRBJ2-7	NA	TRBV19	TGTGCCAGTAGTACAGGGAGGAACTACGAGCAGTACTTC	CASSTGRNYEQYF
NA	TRBJ1-2	TRBD1	TRBV6-1	TGTGCCACCGAGAGACGACAGGGGGTTAACTATGGCTACACCTTC	CATERRQGVNYGYTF
NA	TRBJ1-2	NA	TRBV19	TGTGCCAGTACCCCGACAGTCCTACTTTCTGGCTACACCTTC	CASTPTVLLSGYTF
NA	TRBJ1-3	NA	TRBV25-1	TGTGCCAGCAGCGCTAAAGGGGTTGGAAACACCATATATTTT	CASSAKGVGNTIYF
NA	TRBJ2-7	NA	TRBV9	TGTGCCAGCAGCGTAGCTCCCACAGGAGATCGCGAGCAGTACTTC	CASSVAPTGDREQYF
NA	TRBJ1-1	TRBD1	TRBV28	TGTGCCAGCAGACCCAGGGACAGGGGGGGAACTGAAGCTTTCTTT	CASRPRDRGGTEAFF
once	TRBJ1-4	NA	TRBV6-6	TGTGCCAGCAGTCTTACAGGGTTGCGTACTGAAAAACTGTTTTTT	CASSLTGLRTEKLFF
NA	TRBJ2-2	TRBD1	TRBV2	TGTGCCAGCAGGACGGACAGGGCGGGCACCGGGGAGCTGTTTTTT	CASRTDRAGTGELFF
once	TRBJ2-7	NA	TRBV5-6	TGTGCCAGCAGGTTTCGGGGGGCTGCCTCCTACGAGCAGTACTTC	CASRFRGAASYEQYF
NA	TRBJ1-1	TRBD1	TRBV28	TGTGCCAGCAGTTTAGGGGGAACAGGGGGATTTGAAGCTTTCTTT	CASSLGGTGGFEAFF
NA	TRBJ2-7	NA	TRBV7-2	TGTGCCAGCAGCTTGAGCGGTAGCTCCTACGAGCAGTACTTC	CASSLSGSSYEQYF
NA	TRBJ2-1	TRBD2	TRBV6-4	TGTGCCAGCCCTGACCAAATACTAGCGGAGTACAATGAGCAGTTCTTC	CASPDQILAEYNEQFF
few	TRBJ2-1	NA	TRBV4-2	TGTGCCAGCAGCCAAGCACTAGGAGATGAGCAGTTCTTC	CASSQALGDEQFF
NA	TRBJ1-2	TRBD1	TRBV7-2	TGTGCCAGCAGCGCCTTGGGACAGGGAAATGGCTACACCTTC	CASSALGQGNGYTF
NA	TRBJ1-1	NA	TRBV5-1	TGCGCCAGCAGCTTGGAATCCGGGTTTATGAACACTGAAGCTTTCTTT	CASSLESGFMNTEAFF
NA	TRBJ1-5	NA	TRBV2	TGTGCCAGCCACTGGGAGCCCCTAGAAGGAGAGTCCCAGCATTTT	CASHWEPLEGESQHF
NA	TRBJ2-1	TRBD2	TRBV9	TGTGCCAGCAGCGTAGGTGGCGGGAGTTACAATGAGCAGTTCTTC	CASSVGGGSYNEQFF
NA	TRBJ2-2	NA	TRBV19	TGTGCCAGTAGAACCCAGGGGGGTCTGTTTTTT	CASRTQGGLFF
once	TRBJ2-3	TRBD2	TRBV9	TGTGCCAGCAGCGGAGGGACTAGTTTATCTGATACGCAGTATTTT	CASSGGTSLSDTQYF
NA	TRBJ2-1	NA	TRBV5-6	TGTGCCAGCAGCTTGAAGAGCTTTAGTGTCAATGAGCAGTTCTTC	CASSLKSFSVNEQFF
NA	TRBJ1-1	NA	TRBV2	TGTGCCAGCACCCTGTATATCGGGGATCCTGAAGCTTTCTTT	CASTLYIGDPEAFF
NA	TRBJ1-5	NA	TRBV19	TGTGCCAGTACCAGAAGGGCCGGGATGGGGTCAGGCGATCAGCCCCAGCATTTT	CASTRRAGMGSGDQPQHF
few	TRBJ1-5	NA	TRBV19	TGTGCCAGTAGTATAAATCAGAATCAGCCCCAGCATTTT	CASSINQNQPQHF
NA	TRBJ2-4	TRBD2	TRBV7-9	TGTGCCAGCAGCCAACTAGCGGGAGTGGCCAAAAACATTCAGTACTTC	CASSQLAGVAKNIQYF
NA	TRBJ2-5	NA	TRBV28	TGTGCCAGCACCTCCTCAGACAGCAAAGAGACCCAGTACTTC	CASTSSDSKETQYF
NA	TRBJ1-1	TRBD1	TRBV28	TGTGCCAGCACCATAACCGGGACAGCTGAAGCTTTCTTT	CASTITGTAEAFF
NA	TRBJ1-2	TRBD1	TRBV27	TGTGCCAGCAGAAGAACAGGGGGCCAGGGCTACACCTTC	CASRRTGGQGYTF
NA	TRBJ2-7	NA	TRBV29-1	TGCAGCGTTGAAAGTGGAGGGAACGAGCAGTACTTC	CSVESGGNEQYF
NA	TRBJ2-7	TRBD1	TRBV28	TGTGCCAGCACCCGTCCGGGACAGGGGATTTTAGGTCTTGACGAGCAGTACTTC	CASTRPGQGILGLDEQYF
NA	TRBJ1-3	TRBD1	TRBV7-8	TGTGCCAGCAGCCTAAGGGGGCGACAGGGGCCCTCTGGAAACACCATATATTTT	CASSLRGRQGPSGNTIYF
NA	TRBJ2-1	NA	TRBV2	TGTGCCAGCAGTGAAGCTCGATCAGGTGAGCAGTTCTTC	CASSEARSGEQFF
NA	TRBJ2-7	NA	TRBV30	TGTGCCTGGAGTGTACCCCTCCTAGGGAGCCTTTCCTACGAGCAGTACTTC	CAWSVPLLGSLSYEQYF
once	TRBJ2-1	TRBD2	TRBV10-3	TGTGCCATCAATTCGGGAGGGCCGGACAATGAGCAGTTCTTC	CAINSGGPDNEQFF